This T cell receptor beta chain was observed in a study of control samples from healthy donors and cancer patients. The ends were cut back, 2 bases at V and 4 bases at J, with 6 bases in the middle. This CDR3 comprises 12 residues. Per the germline V gene, CDR1 is SNHLY and CDR2 is FYNNEI. Sequencing was performed with immunoSEQ multiplex PCR; in TCRdb, only in-frame clones are kept and a portion is missing. The sample contains more than 5,500 clones, more than 70% of which appear only once. This clonotype was obtained from a male donor with melanoma. The chain uses TRBV2 and TRBJ2-7, with D tentatively TRBD2 (6 bases). The sample consisted of formalin-fixed, paraffin-embedded tissue. The CDR3 is CASSELAYEQYF. In nucleotides, the CDR3 is TGTGCCAGCAGTGAACTAGCGTACGAGCAGTACTTC.